The 8 T cell receptor beta chains below all came from one sample that was sequenced in a study of beta chain features in type 1 diabetes. Expressed TCRB transcripts were sequenced because the isolated RNA had all been reverse transcribed beforehand. The repertoire was sequenced with immunoSEQ multiplex PCR; TCRdb's copy has only in-frame clones and lacks some. The table lists around 40,000 clones, around 60% of them singletons, with approximately 2% in the top ten. Sequenced material: Tregs from blood. These receptors were collected from a young woman in good health.

The rearrangement links TRBV5-1 to TRBJ2-7, with 7 bases aligning to TRBD1. The CDR3 runs to 16 residues. Germline CDR1 and CDR2: SGHRS and YFSETQ. The V and J ends lost 0 bases and 1 base, in that order; junction bases with no gene match: 7. The CDR3 spells CASSLGTGIGSYEQYF. The CDR3 DNA reads TGCGCCAGCAGCTTGGGGACAGGTATCGGATCCTACGAGCAGTACTTC.

The rearrangement joins TRBV11-2 to TRBJ2-7; D is uncertain. Trimming left V 1 base short and J 0 bases short, with 10 bases between. Germline V gene data show CDR1 as SGHAT and CDR2 as FQNNGV. CDR3 length: 15 residues. The CDR3 is CASSLVAVSSYEQYF. CDR3 nucleotide sequence: TGTGCCAGCAGCTTAGTGGCGGTTAGCTCCTACGAGCAGTACTTC.

The rearrangement uses TRBV4-1 and TRBJ2-1, with 14 nucleotides matching TRBD2. The CDR3 consists of 16 residues. V lost 4 bases and J lost 9; bases outside the gene matches: 8. The germline V gene encodes CDR1 MGHRA and CDR2 YSYEKL. The chain's CDR3 is CASSRFGTSGGVEQFF. CDR3 sequence (DNA): TGCGCCAGCAGCCGCTTCGGGACTAGCGGGGGAGTTGAGCAGTTCTTC.

This clone was seen a handful of times. The chain has TRBV28 and TRBJ2-5, with a weak D call TRBD1 (5 bases). Trimming shortened V by 5 bases and J by 9 bases, and 25 bases separated the two germline ends. Germline V gives CDR1 MDHEN, CDR2 SYDVKM. This CDR3 comprises 16 residues. CDR3 DNA: TGTGCCAGCAGTCCGAGTAAGGGCCGCAATGAAGGGGCCCAGTACTTC. Its translation: CASSPSKGRNEGAQYF.

J is TRBJ2-7 and V is TRBV5-1; TRBD2 matches at 8 bases. The CDR3 consists of 15 residues. With V trimmed by 1 base and J by 2 bases, 5 bases remained unmatched. Looked up from germline, CDR1 is SGHRS and CDR2 is YFSETQ. The CDR3 coding sequence is TGCGCCAGCAGCTTGTCGGGACTAGGAACCTACGAGCAGTACTTC. Translation: CASSLSGLGTYEQYF.

The chain employs TRBV11-1 and TRBJ2-7; D possibly corresponds to TRBD1 (5 bases). The CDR3 sequence is 13 residues long. The germline V gene has CDR1 SGHAT and CDR2 FQDESV (reference sequence). V lost 3 bases to trimming and J lost 4 bases, with 10 bases between them. CDR3 nucleotides: TGTGCCAGCAGCTTGGGCAGGGTGTACGAGCAGTACTTC. Residues: CASSLGRVYEQYF.

This clone was detected once. The chain recombines TRBV6-1 with TRBJ1-5, with 7 nucleotides matching TRBD1. Germline V CDR1 and CDR2: MNHNS, SASEGT. The CDR3 runs 13 residues. The junction had 1 base not matched to a gene; V was cut back by 6 bases and J by 2 bases. In DNA, the CDR3 is TGTGCCAGCAGAGGACAGGGCAATCAGCCCCAGCATTTT. This gives the protein CASRGQGNQPQHF.

Only a few counts were recorded for this clone. The chain combines TRBV18 with TRBJ2-7; D ambiguous. CDR1 is KGHSH and CDR2 is LQKENI in the germline V gene. The CDR3 consists of 13 residues. V shed 3 bases and J shed 2 bases, with 8 bases lying between them. DNA for the CDR3: TGTGCCAGCTCACCTGAGTCCACCTACGAGCAGTACTTC. This codes for CASSPESTYEQYF. The complete variable domain, with remaining parts taken from reference TRBV18 and TRBJ2-7, reads NAGVMQNPRHLVRRRGQEARLRCSPMKGHSHVYWYRQLPEEGLKFMVYLQKENIIDESGMPKERFSAEFPKEGPSILRIQQVVRGDSAAYFCASSPESTYEQYFGPGTRLTVT.